The source of this T cell receptor beta chain is a study of blood T cell repertoires in COVID-19. Study context: The United States, Italy and Spain supplied acute and convalescent COVID-19 samples. In each case, the material was cDNA or gDNA derived from T cells, B-cell-depleted T cells, or PBMCs.

Original processing methods: Reference gene primer amplification in the assay estimated nucleated cell counts. Assay used: immunoSEQ multiplex PCR; TCRdb lists only in-frame clones, some missing. The D gene and trimming were derived from the DNA, and the V and J assignments and clone size from that table. The sample carries tens of thousands of clones, approximately 70% recorded once. The CDR3 has 16 residues. Germline V gene data show CDR1 as MNHEY and CDR2 as SVGAGI. V was pared by 4 bases and J by 2 bases, with 7 bases of the junction left unmatched. Sequencing was carried out using peripheral blood. This receptor was obtained from a woman aged 60-75 years in a cohort sampled during active or convalescent COVID-19. The chain carries TRBV6-5 and TRBJ2-3, with TRBD2 matching over 9 bases. In DNA form, the CDR3 reads TGTGCCAGCAGTTCCGCGGGGGGGGGACCCACAGATACGCAGTATTTT. Translation gives CASSSAGGGPTDTQYF.